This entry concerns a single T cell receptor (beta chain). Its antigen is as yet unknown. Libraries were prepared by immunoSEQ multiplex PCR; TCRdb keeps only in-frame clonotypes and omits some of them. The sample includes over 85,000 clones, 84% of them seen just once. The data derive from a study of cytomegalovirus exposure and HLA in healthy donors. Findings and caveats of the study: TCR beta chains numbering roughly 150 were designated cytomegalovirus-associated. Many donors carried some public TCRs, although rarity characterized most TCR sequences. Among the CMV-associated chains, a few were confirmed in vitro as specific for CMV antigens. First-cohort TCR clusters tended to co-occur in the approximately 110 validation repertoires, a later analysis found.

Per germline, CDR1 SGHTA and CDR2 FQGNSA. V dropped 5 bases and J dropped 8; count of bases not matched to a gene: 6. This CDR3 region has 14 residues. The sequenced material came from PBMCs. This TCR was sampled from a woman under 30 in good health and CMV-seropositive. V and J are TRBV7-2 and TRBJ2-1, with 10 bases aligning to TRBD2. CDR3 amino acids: CASSQRGGRDEQFF. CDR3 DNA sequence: TGTGCCAGCAGCCAGCGGGGGGGCCGGGATGAGCAGTTCTTC.